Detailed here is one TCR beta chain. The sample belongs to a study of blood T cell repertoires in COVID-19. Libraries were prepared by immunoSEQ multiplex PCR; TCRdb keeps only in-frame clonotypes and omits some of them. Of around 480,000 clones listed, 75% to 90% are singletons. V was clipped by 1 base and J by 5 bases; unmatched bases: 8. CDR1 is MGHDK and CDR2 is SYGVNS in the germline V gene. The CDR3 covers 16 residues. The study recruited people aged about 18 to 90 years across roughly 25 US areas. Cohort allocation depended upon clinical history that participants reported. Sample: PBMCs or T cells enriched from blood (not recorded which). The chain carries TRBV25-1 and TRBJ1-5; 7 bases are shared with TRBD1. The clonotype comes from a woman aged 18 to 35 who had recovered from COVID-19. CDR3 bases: TGTGCCAGCAGTGAATGGGGGGACAGCTACGATCAGCCCCAGCATTTT. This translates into CASSEWGDSYDQPQHF.